This TCR beta chain comes out of a study of chemoradiotherapy in HPV16-positive cancers. Study-wide background: Two HPV16-positive patients' cells yielded candidate HPV-specific clones and common motifs. Whole-study results and caveats: HPV-responsive T-cell expansion during chemoradiotherapy was linked to improved recurrence-free survival in HPV16-positive patients. Candidate HPV-specific clones and E7-related TCR motifs grew in tumor during treatment.

This clone was seen a few times. Its antigen is unidentified. The table came from immunoSEQ multiplex PCR; TCRdb's copy has only in-frame clones and leaves some out. The table shows 6,000 to 7,500 clones, with over 55% occurring only once. Samples were taken several times over chemoradiotherapy. The V end lost 0 bases, the J end lost 0 bases, and 11 bases lay between the germline ends. The CDR3 totals 16 residues. Germline values: CDR1 SGHAT, CDR2 FQNNGV. The origin of this receptor is a human donor with HPV-associated anogenital cancer. This sequence joins TRBV11-2 and TRBJ1-1; D not certain. The sequences come from tumor tissue, collected from a patient who underwent chemoradiotherapy. CDR3 residues: CASSLDQPRVNTEAFF. CDR3 DNA: TGTGCCAGCAGCTTAGATCAGCCAAGAGTGAACACTGAAGCTTTCTTT.